This is a list of T cell receptor beta chains from one sample in a study of cytomegalovirus exposure and HLA in healthy donors. TCRdb's copy holds only in-frame clones and misses some; the assay was immunoSEQ multiplex PCR. Counted here are 150,000 to 160,000 clones, 86% occurring once; the ten biggest clones make up more than 20%. Material: PBMCs. The receptors were sampled from a man aged 18 to 29 in good health and CMV-seropositive. Each CDR3 is given with its conserved first and last residue. The D gene is left open where the match is weak. Clone sizes are given selectively: once, few, many, or a class where the clone is expanded.

V gene	D gene	J gene	clone size	CDR3 protein	CDR3 DNA
TRBV28	NA	TRBJ2-6	NA	CASSLVRDWLSGANVLTF	TGTGCCAGCAGTTTAGTGCGGGATTGGCTCTCTGGGGCCAACGTCCTGACTTTC
TRBV4-1	NA	TRBJ2-4	NA	CASSQGDGPRGNIQYF	TGCGCCAGCAGCCAAGGTGATGGGCCCAGGGGAAACATTCAGTACTTC
TRBV4-3	TRBD1	TRBJ2-7	NA	CASSHSISTGAGEQYF	TGCGCCAGCAGCCACTCCATCTCGACAGGGGCAGGCGAGCAGTACTTC
TRBV5-1	NA	TRBJ2-1	NA	CASSWGSGLRNEQFF	TGCGCCAGCAGCTGGGGAAGCGGTCTGAGGAATGAGCAGTTCTTC
TRBV5-5	TRBD1	TRBJ2-7	NA	CASGINRGLYEQYF	TGTGCCAGCGGAATCAACAGGGGGCTTTACGAGCAGTACTTC
TRBV9	TRBD2	TRBJ2-3	NA	CASSPRLAGGAGTQYF	TGTGCCAGCAGCCCCAGGCTAGCGGGAGGAGCGGGGACGCAGTATTTT
TRBV18	NA	TRBJ2-3	NA	CASYRTSSTDTQYF	TGTGCCAGCTACCGGACAAGTAGCACAGATACGCAGTATTTT
TRBV7-8	NA	TRBJ2-1	NA	CASSPWDTEGSHEQFF	TGTGCCAGCAGCCCCTGGGACACCGAGGGGTCGCATGAGCAGTTCTTC
TRBV29-1	TRBD1	TRBJ1-1	NA	CSASSRDRDTEAFF	TGCAGCGCTAGCTCCCGGGACAGGGACACTGAAGCTTTCTTT
TRBV19	NA	TRBJ2-2	once	CASSDQGGSRAGELFF	TGTGCCAGTAGCGACCAGGGAGGATCGAGGGCCGGGGAGCTGTTTTTT
TRBV30	TRBD2	TRBJ2-1	NA	CAWSAGTSGRNEQFF	TGTGCCTGGAGTGCAGGGACTAGCGGGCGCAATGAGCAGTTCTTC
TRBV25-1	NA	TRBJ2-7	NA	CASFKGGPRPYEQYF	TGTGCCAGCTTCAAAGGGGGACCCCGGCCTTACGAGCAGTACTTC
TRBV5-1	TRBD1	TRBJ1-2	NA	CASSLRGQGDGYTF	TGCGCCAGCAGCTTGCGGGGACAGGGGGATGGCTACACCTTC
TRBV19	NA	TRBJ2-5	NA	CASSIAVFGTQYF	TGTGCCAGTAGTATAGCCGTTTTCGGGACCCAGTACTTC
TRBV4-3	NA	TRBJ1-4	NA	CASSQGSGLGEKLFF	TGCGCCAGCAGCCAGGGGTCAGGACTTGGGGAAAAACTGTTTTTT
TRBV4-1	NA	TRBJ1-4	NA	CASSQDRGGEKLFF	TGCGCCAGCAGCCAAGACCGGGGGGGGGAAAAACTGTTTTTT
TRBV18	NA	TRBJ2-7	NA	CASSAAQPGIYEQYF	TGTGCCAGCTCTGCGGCACAGCCGGGAATCTACGAGCAGTACTTC
TRBV19	NA	TRBJ1-5	NA	CASSLLQWLGNQPQHF	TGTGCCAGTAGTTTGCTACAGTGGTTAGGCAATCAGCCCCAGCATTTT
TRBV18	NA	TRBJ2-6	NA	CASSLRGVSGANVLTF	TGTGCCAGCTCCCTGCGGGGCGTCTCTGGGGCCAACGTCCTGACTTTC
TRBV5-1	TRBD1	TRBJ1-2	NA	CASTGTGVGYTF	TGCGCCAGCACCGGGACAGGGGTAGGCTACACCTTC
TRBV7-2	NA	TRBJ1-4	NA	CASSRGSTNEKLFF	TGTGCCAGCAGCCGAGGGTCAACTAATGAAAAACTGTTTTTT
TRBV2	NA	TRBJ1-3	few	CASSGGDGNTIYF	TGTGCCAGCTCGGGAGGGGATGGAAACACCATATATTTT
TRBV7-2	NA	TRBJ2-2	NA	CASSPRGGRGELFF	TGTGCCAGCAGCCCCCGGGGTGGCCGCGGGGAGCTGTTTTTT
TRBV27	TRBD1	TRBJ1-2	NA	CASSLLTGGEGGYTF	TGTGCCAGCAGTTTGCTTACAGGGGGTGAAGGTGGCTACACCTTC
TRBV9	TRBD2	TRBJ2-7	NA	CASSPRRGATYEQYF	TGTGCCAGCAGCCCTCGGCGGGGGGCCACCTACGAGCAGTACTTC
TRBV19	TRBD1	TRBJ2-1	NA	CASSGQESSYNEQFF	TGTGCCAGTAGCGGACAGGAGAGCTCCTACAATGAGCAGTTCTTC
TRBV7-6	TRBD1	TRBJ2-1	NA	CASSSRMGQGENEQFF	TGTGCCAGCAGCTCGCGAATGGGACAGGGGGAAAATGAGCAGTTCTTC
TRBV6-6	TRBD2	TRBJ2-7	NA	CASSSRTSGTYEQYF	TGTGCCAGCAGTTCGCGGACTAGCGGGACCTACGAGCAGTACTTC
TRBV5-5	NA	TRBJ1-4	NA	CASSYISTNEKLFF	TGTGCCAGCAGCTACATTTCAACTAATGAAAAACTGTTTTTT
TRBV19	TRBD1	TRBJ1-5	NA	CASSIAEGAENQPQHF	TGTGCCAGTAGTATAGCAGAGGGGGCTGAGAATCAGCCCCAGCATTTT
TRBV6-5	NA	TRBJ2-7	NA	CASSSPYEQYF	TGTGCCAGCAGTTCTCCCTACGAGCAGTACTTC
TRBV29-1	NA	TRBJ1-2	NA	CSVEGGSNYGYTF	TGCAGCGTTGAGGGGGGTTCTAACTATGGCTACACCTTC
TRBV6-5	TRBD2	TRBJ2-7	NA	CASSFGTSDYEQYF	TGTGCCAGCAGTTTCGGGACTAGCGACTACGAGCAGTACTTC
TRBV7-9	NA	TRBJ1-1	NA	CASSRRMNTEAFF	TGTGCCAGCAGCCGCAGAATGAACACTGAAGCTTTCTTT
TRBV6-5	NA	TRBJ1-3	NA	CASSYSGSRNTIYF	TGTGCCAGCAGTTACTCGGGCAGCAGAAACACCATATATTTT
TRBV2	NA	TRBJ1-2	few	CASSERTAYGYTF	TGTGCCAGCAGTGAACGGACAGCCTATGGCTACACCTTC
TRBV19	TRBD1	TRBJ1-2	few	CASSISGQGYGYTF	TGTGCCAGTAGTATATCGGGACAGGGGTATGGCTACACCTTC
TRBV19	TRBD2	TRBJ2-5	NA	CASSGPRGGLETQYF	TGTGCCAGTAGTGGACCGCGGGGGGGCCTGGAGACCCAGTACTTC
TRBV2	NA	TRBJ1-1	NA	CASSEGEAEAFF	TGTGCCAGCAGTGAAGGGGAGGCTGAAGCTTTCTTT
TRBV6-6	TRBD1	TRBJ1-5	NA	CASSPPDRVQPQHF	TGTGCCAGCAGCCCGCCTGACAGGGTCCAGCCCCAGCATTTT
TRBV5-1	TRBD2	TRBJ2-5	NA	CASSLAVGGETQYF	TGCGCCAGCAGCTTGGCAGTGGGAGGGGAGACCCAGTACTTC